Following are 9 T cell receptor beta chains from one sample sequenced in a study of T-cell reconstitution after alpha-beta-depleted transplantation in children. The TCRbeta library incorporated unique molecular identifiers. One entry per CDR3 protein, called by TCRdb with MiXCR from the PCR reads. Found here are about 870,000 distinct CDR3 sequences, roughly 15% of them singletons; the top ten hold 5%. This specimen was PBMCs, mostly from graft donor cells, taken 360 days after TCRalphabeta/CD19-depleted stem cell transplant. Receptors were obtained from a male patient aged 10 to 17 who had a stem cell transplant for acute lymphoblastic leukemia, so the T cells may come from the graft donor.

The V call is TRBV20-1, the J call TRBJ2-1; D is perhaps TRBD2 (6 bases). V shed 6 bases and J shed 6 bases, with 21 bases lying between them. CDR3 length: 15 residues. Germline lookup yields CDR1 DFQATT and CDR2 SNEGSKA (reference sequence). The CDR3: CSALIPSEPPNEQFF. For the CDR3, the DNA is TGCAGTGCCCTAATTCCTAGCGAGCCACCCAATGAGCAGTTCTTC.

In its sample, this clonotype was seen many times. CDR3 sequence reads: CASSFPFGNEQFF. The CDR3 nucleotides read TGTGCCAGCAGTTTCCCCTTTGGGAATGAGCAGTTCTTC. The chain is built from TRBV12-3 or TRBV12-4 and TRBJ2-1; D unclear. V gave up 3 bases and J gave up 7 bases, with 10 bases separating them. The CDR3 has 13 residues.

This clonotype was counted at least ten times. The chain links TRBV5-1 to TRBJ2-7; 9 nucleotides line up with TRBD2. The germline gives CDR1 SGHRS, CDR2 YFSETQ. Trimming took 2 bases from V and 3 from J; bases not matched to a gene: 15. This CDR3 region has 18 residues. CDR3 sequence reads: CASSFKALAGRSLYEQYF. The DNA of the CDR3 is TGCGCCAGCAGCTTTAAGGCCCTAGCGGGGCGGTCCCTCTACGAGCAGTACTTC.

This clonotype was counted a few times. The V call is TRBV12-3 or TRBV12-4, the J call TRBJ2-1, with TRBD1 matching 7 bases. This CDR3 comprises 14 residues. V was pared by 8 bases and J by 7 bases, with 11 bases of the junction left unmatched. DNA of the CDR3: TGTGCCAGCGGGTCCGGGACAGTAAGGAATGAGCAGTTCTTC. As protein: CASGSGTVRNEQFF.

This clonotype was seen ten or more times. The rearrangement uses TRBV27 and TRBJ2-6; D not resolved. CDR1 MNHEY and CDR2 SMNVEV come from the germline V gene (reference sequence). The length of the CDR3 is 15 residues. The V gene lost 3 bases and the J gene lost 0 bases, with 6 bases spanning the gap. The CDR3, as DNA: TGTGCCAGCAGTTTCACCAGCTCTGGGGCCAACGTCCTGACTTTC. Translation: CASSFTSSGANVLTF.

The rearrangement uses TRBV7-9 and TRBJ2-2, with a tentative D call TRBD1 (5 bases). The CDR3 is 14 residues long. Germline loops: CDR1 SEHNR, CDR2 FQNEAQ (reference sequence). V shed 11 bases and J shed 3 bases, with 16 bases lying between them. This chain's CDR3 is CASRRFRDTGELFF. The CDR3, as DNA: TGTGCCTCACGCCGCTTCAGGGACACCGGGGAGCTGTTTTTT. The entire variable domain, with the rest obtained from reference TRBV7-9 and TRBJ2-2, is as follows: DTGVSQNPRHKITKRGQNVTFRCDPISEHNRLYWYRQTLGQGPEFLTYFQNEAQLEKSRLLSDRFSAERPKGSFSTLEIQRTEQGDSAMYLCASRRFRDTGELFFGEGSRLTVL.

This clonotype was counted a few times. V gene TRBV10-3 combines with J gene TRBJ2-2; D call uncertain. CDR1 and CDR2 from the germline V gene are ENHRY and SYGVKD. Trimming cost V 6 bases and J 2 bases, with 7 bases left between them. The CDR3 sequence is 13 residues long. Written as DNA, the CDR3 is TGTGCCATCAGGAGTCCTAACACCGGGGAGCTGTTTTTT. Protein product: CAIRSPNTGELFF.

The chain combines TRBV6-2 or TRBV6-3 with TRBJ2-2; D not certain. The CDR3 covers 13 residues. Germline values: CDR1 MNHEY, CDR2 SVGEGT. Trimming left V 8 bases short and J 2 bases short, with 9 bases between. The CDR3 protein is CASGVPNTGELFF. The DNA of the CDR3 is TGTGCCAGCGGCGTCCCTAACACCGGGGAGCTGTTTTTT.

There are a few counts of this clonotype. The rearrangement links TRBV20-1 to TRBJ2-7, with 8 bases aligning to TRBD2. Losses at the gene ends were 4 bases for V and 3 bases for J; bases not matched to a gene: 5. Germline V CDR1 and CDR2: DFQATT, SNEGSKA (reference sequence). The CDR3 is 13 residues long. The CDR3 DNA sequence: TGCAGTGCTACAATAGCGGGACTCTACGAGCAGTACTTC. This sequence encodes CSATIAGLYEQYF.